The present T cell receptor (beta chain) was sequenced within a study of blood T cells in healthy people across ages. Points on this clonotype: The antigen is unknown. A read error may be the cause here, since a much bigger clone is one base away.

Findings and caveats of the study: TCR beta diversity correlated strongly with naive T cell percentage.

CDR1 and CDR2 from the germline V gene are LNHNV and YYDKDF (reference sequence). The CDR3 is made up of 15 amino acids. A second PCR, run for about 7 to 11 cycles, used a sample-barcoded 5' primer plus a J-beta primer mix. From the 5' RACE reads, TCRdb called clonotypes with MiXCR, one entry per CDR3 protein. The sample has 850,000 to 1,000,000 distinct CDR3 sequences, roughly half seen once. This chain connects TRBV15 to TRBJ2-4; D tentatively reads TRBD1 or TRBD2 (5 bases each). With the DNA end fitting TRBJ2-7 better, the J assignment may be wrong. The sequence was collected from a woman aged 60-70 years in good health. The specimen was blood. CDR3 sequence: CATSRDPGRGYEQYF. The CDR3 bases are TGTGCCACCAGCAGAGATCCGGGACGAGGCTACGAGCAGTACTTC.